A selection of T cell receptor beta chains follows, all from one sample in a study of cytomegalovirus exposure and HLA in healthy donors. TCRdb's copy holds only in-frame clones and misses some; the assay was immunoSEQ multiplex PCR. The sample has tens of thousands of clones, about nine tenths seen once. The material sequenced was PBMCs. The receptors stem from a man aged 25 to 40 in good health and CMV-seronegative. Both conserved end residues are part of each CDR3. Each record gives: D gene, J gene, clone size, V gene, CDR3 protein, CDR3 DNA. A D gene is named only where the DNA matches it firmly. Expanded clones are given a class, and other clones once, few, many or no size at all.

d_gene: TRBD1; j_gene: TRBJ2-1; abundance: .; v_gene: TRBV28; CDR3aa: CASLTGTGFSYNEQFF; CDR3nt: TGTGCCAGCCTAACCGGGACAGGGTTCTCCTACAATGAGCAGTTCTTC
d_gene: TRBD2; j_gene: TRBJ2-7; abundance: .; v_gene: TRBV11-2; CDR3aa: CASSSLSGGPSYEQYF; CDR3nt: TGTGCCAGCAGCTCTCTTAGCGGGGGGCCCTCCTACGAGCAGTACTTC
d_gene: TRBD1; j_gene: TRBJ2-5; abundance: .; v_gene: TRBV5-1; CDR3aa: CASSSGTGRETQYF; CDR3nt: TGCGCCAGCAGCTCAGGGACAGGGAGAGAGACCCAGTACTTC
d_gene: .; j_gene: TRBJ1-2; abundance: .; v_gene: TRBV7-8; CDR3aa: CASSFTNYGYTF; CDR3nt: TGTGCCAGCAGCTTCACAAACTATGGCTACACCTTC
d_gene: .; j_gene: TRBJ2-6; abundance: .; v_gene: TRBV21-1; CDR3aa: CASSRRTSGGSGANVLTF; CDR3nt: TGTGCCAGCAGCAGACGGACTAGCGGGGGCTCTGGGGCCAACGTCCTGACTTTC
d_gene: .; j_gene: TRBJ1-5; abundance: .; v_gene: TRBV2; CDR3aa: CASSDLGRQHF; CDR3nt: TGTGCCAGCAGTGACTTGGGCCGTCAGCATTTT
d_gene: TRBD1; j_gene: TRBJ1-4; abundance: .; v_gene: TRBV19; CDR3aa: CATGGQGDEKLFF; CDR3nt: TGTGCCACCGGGGGACAGGGAGATGAAAAACTGTTTTTT
d_gene: .; j_gene: TRBJ1-6; abundance: .; v_gene: TRBV7-9; CDR3aa: CASSFYRDNSPLHF; CDR3nt: TGTGCCAGCAGCTTCTACAGGGACAATTCACCCCTCCACTTT
d_gene: .; j_gene: TRBJ2-1; abundance: .; v_gene: TRBV18; CDR3aa: CASSPRSFRSYEQFF; CDR3nt: TGTGCCAGCTCACCGAGGTCGTTTAGATCCTATGAGCAGTTCTTC
d_gene: .; j_gene: TRBJ2-3; abundance: .; v_gene: TRBV28; CDR3aa: CASSLMGQTQYF; CDR3nt: TGTGCCAGCAGTTTGATGGGGCAGACGCAGTATTTT
d_gene: TRBD1; j_gene: TRBJ1-5; abundance: .; v_gene: TRBV2; CDR3aa: CASSADRANQPQHF; CDR3nt: TGTGCCAGCAGTGCTGACAGGGCCAATCAGCCCCAGCATTTT
d_gene: .; j_gene: TRBJ2-7; abundance: .; v_gene: TRBV19; CDR3aa: CASSTTDKYEQYF; CDR3nt: TGTGCCAGTAGTACGACCGACAAGTACGAGCAGTACTTC
d_gene: TRBD2; j_gene: TRBJ2-7; abundance: .; v_gene: TRBV27; CDR3aa: CASSFERSGSGSYEQYF; CDR3nt: TGTGCCAGCAGTTTTGAGCGGAGCGGGAGTGGCTCCTACGAGCAGTACTTC
d_gene: .; j_gene: TRBJ2-1; abundance: .; v_gene: TRBV28; CDR3aa: CASSPTGNSYNEQFF; CDR3nt: TGTGCCAGCAGTCCTACGGGGAATAGCTACAATGAGCAGTTCTTC
d_gene: .; j_gene: TRBJ1-5; abundance: .; v_gene: TRBV4-1; CDR3aa: CASSQGAGSNQPQHF; CDR3nt: TGCGCCAGCAGCCAAGGGGCGGGTAGCAATCAGCCCCAGCATTTT
d_gene: TRBD2; j_gene: TRBJ2-2; abundance: few; v_gene: TRBV15; CDR3aa: CATSRAPTSGRRVSGELFF; CDR3nt: TGTGCCACCAGCAGAGCGCCTACTAGCGGGAGAAGGGTAAGTGGGGAGCTGTTTTTT
d_gene: .; j_gene: TRBJ1-2; abundance: .; v_gene: TRBV5-1; CDR3aa: CASSLTPSNYGYTF; CDR3nt: TGCGCCAGCAGCTTGACTCCTTCTAACTATGGCTACACCTTC
d_gene: .; j_gene: TRBJ2-2; abundance: .; v_gene: TRBV28; CDR3aa: CASSISGNTGELFF; CDR3nt: TGTGCCAGCAGTATAAGCGGGAACACCGGGGAGCTGTTTTTT
d_gene: TRBD2; j_gene: TRBJ2-1; abundance: .; v_gene: TRBV6-4; CDR3aa: CASSDFGRAVDEQFF; CDR3nt: TGTGCCAGCAGTGACTTCGGGAGGGCCGTAGATGAGCAGTTCTTC
d_gene: .; j_gene: TRBJ2-3; abundance: .; v_gene: TRBV4-1; CDR3aa: CASSQESLESPWTDKTDTQYF; CDR3nt: TGCGCCAGCAGCCAAGAATCGTTGGAAAGTCCCTGGACAGACAAGACAGATACGCAGTATTTT
d_gene: .; j_gene: TRBJ2-7; abundance: .; v_gene: TRBV2; CDR3aa: CASTPGEFYEQYF; CDR3nt: TGTGCCAGCACCCCGGGAGAGTTCTACGAGCAGTACTTC
d_gene: .; j_gene: TRBJ2-7; abundance: .; v_gene: TRBV6-6; CDR3aa: CASSRITGHISYEQYF; CDR3nt: TGTGCCAGCAGCCGGATTACGGGACACATCTCCTACGAGCAGTACTTC
d_gene: .; j_gene: TRBJ2-7; abundance: .; v_gene: TRBV7-6; CDR3aa: CASLPRVSYEQYF; CDR3nt: TGTGCCTCCCTTCCGAGGGTTTCCTACGAGCAGTACTTC
d_gene: TRBD2; j_gene: TRBJ2-2; abundance: .; v_gene: TRBV10-1; CDR3aa: CASRPGLAGGLYTGELFF; CDR3nt: TGCGCCAGCAGACCCGGACTAGCGGGGGGACTATACACCGGGGAGCTGTTTTTT
d_gene: .; j_gene: TRBJ2-7; abundance: once; v_gene: TRBV6-5; CDR3aa: CASRAEGAFYEQYF; CDR3nt: TGTGCCAGCAGGGCGGAAGGAGCTTTTTACGAGCAGTACTTC
d_gene: TRBD1; j_gene: TRBJ1-5; abundance: once; v_gene: TRBV5-1; CDR3aa: CASSLTGGNQPQHF; CDR3nt: TGCGCCAGCAGCTTGACAGGGGGGAATCAGCCCCAGCATTTT
d_gene: .; j_gene: TRBJ1-1; abundance: .; v_gene: TRBV4-1; CDR3aa: CASSQDLSRPNTEAFF; CDR3nt: TGCGCCAGCAGCCAAGATCTGAGCAGGCCTAACACTGAAGCTTTCTTT